The 16 T cell receptor beta chains below were found in one sample sequenced in a study of CD8 T cells in ankylosing spondylitis. These TCRs' antigens remain unknown. TCRdb re-analysed the 5' RACE reads in MiXCR, keeping a single row per CDR3 protein. The table shows under 550,000 distinct CDR3 sequences, with around 26% occurring only once. General study findings and limits: Ankylosing spondylitis blood seemed to carry a telltale TCR beta motif made of roughly 8 highly homologous variants.

The sequenced sample was blood, either unsorted or a sorted T cell fraction (not recorded which). Receptor source: a male donor with ankylosing spondylitis.

V and J are TRBV20-1 and TRBJ1-4, with 8 bases fitting TRBD1. Germline V gene lookup returns CDR1 DFQATT and CDR2 SNEGSKA (reference sequence). The V and J ends lost 5 bases and 8 bases, in that order; junction bases with no gene match: 7. The CDR3 contains 13 residues. The CDR3 loop is CSAGDRGGEKLFF. As DNA, the CDR3 is TGCAGTGCTGGCGACAGGGGTGGGGAAAAACTGTTTTTT.

The J gene is TRBJ2-7, the V gene TRBV15; D is unresolved. Between the trimmed V and J ends, which lost 3 bases and 6 bases, there was a span of 15 bases. Germline values: CDR1 LNHNV, CDR2 YYDKDF (reference sequence). The CDR3 is 14 amino acids. The CDR3 sequence: CATSRSSVASEQYV. The DNA for the CDR3 is TGTGCCACCAGCAGGTCCTCTGTGGCCAGCGAGCAGTACGTC.

The chain carries TRBV3-1 and TRBJ2-1; D may be TRBD1 (6 bases). In germline, CDR1 is LGHDT, CDR2 YNNKEL (reference sequence). The CDR3 consists of 14 residues. V was pared by 4 bases and J by 5 bases, with 12 bases between. CDR3 sequence (DNA): TGTGCCAGCAGCCGAGACAGGCTCGACAATGAGCAGTTCTTC. Protein product: CASSRDRLDNEQFF.

This clonotype was seen only a few times. The V call is TRBV25-1, the J call TRBJ2-6, with D hard to call. Germline loops: CDR1 MGHDK, CDR2 SYGVNS. V lost 8 bases, J lost 2 bases, and 7 bases lay in between. CDR3 length: 13 residues. CDR3 region: CASATTGANVLTF. CDR3 nucleotide sequence: TGTGCCAGCGCTACGACTGGGGCCAACGTCCTGACTTTC.

V is TRBV20-1 and J is TRBJ1-5; possibly TRBD1 for D (5 bases). V lost 3 bases, J lost 5 bases, and 11 bases lay in between. Germline CDR1 DFQATT, CDR2 SNEGSKA (reference sequence). This CDR3 spans 13 amino acids. CDR3 amino acids: CSASGGLHQPQHF. CDR3 sequence (DNA): TGCAGTGCTAGTGGGGGATTACATCAGCCCCAGCATTTT.

This sequence joins TRBV3-1 and TRBJ2-5; 11 bases agree with TRBD2. CDR1 is LGHDT and CDR2 is YNNKEL in the germline V gene (reference sequence). The CDR3 runs 16 residues. With 4 bases clipped from V and 8 bases from J, the junction kept 12 bases outside the gene matches. The CDR3 DNA follows: TGTGCCAGCAGCCGGACTAGCGGGCTCGGGGAACTTACCCAGTACTTC. This codes for CASSRTSGLGELTQYF.

The chain combines TRBV14 with TRBJ1-5; perhaps TRBD1 as D (5 bases). V was shortened by 5 bases and J by 9 bases, with 14 bases between the two germline ends. Germline lookup yields CDR1 SGHDN and CDR2 FVKESK. There are 13 residues in the CDR3. The CDR3 protein is CASSEGFDLPQHF. In nucleotides, the CDR3 is TGTGCCAGCAGCGAGGGGTTCGATCTGCCCCAGCATTTT.

This clonotype occurred many times. The chain recombines TRBV20-1 with TRBJ2-2; no clear D. CDR1 and CDR2 (germline): DFQATT, SNEGSKA (reference sequence). The CDR3 runs to 14 residues. Trimming cost V 2 bases and J 0 bases, with 7 bases left between them. The CDR3 nucleotides are TGCAGTGCTAGACCTCCATCGAACACCGGGGAGCTGTTTTTT. This translates into CSARPPSNTGELFF.

In this sample, this clonotype turned up a few times. CDR3 region: CATSDPGTGYNEQFF. In nucleotides, the CDR3 is TGTGCCACCAGTGATCCCGGGACAGGGTACAATGAGCAGTTCTTC. The chain joins TRBV24-1 to TRBJ2-1; 9 bases are shared with TRBD1. The CDR3 contains 15 residues. Trimming took 3 bases from V and 4 from J; bases not matched to a gene: 3. Germline assignment: CDR1 KGHDR and CDR2 SFDVKD.

V and J are TRBV12-3 or TRBV12-4 and TRBJ2-2; D not resolved. This CDR3 is 15 amino acids long. With 6 bases removed from V and 0 bases from J, the gap between germline ends came to 11 bases. The CDR3 nucleotides are TGTGCCAGCAGGTCATATTCCGCGAACACCGGGGAGCTGTTTTTT. It encodes CASRSYSANTGELFF.

In this sample, this clonotype turned up a few times. The chain recombines TRBV7-2 with TRBJ1-1; D is ambiguous. The CDR3 totals 16 residues. Between the trimmed V and J ends, which lost 4 bases and 7 bases, there was a span of 22 bases. CDR1 is SGHTA and CDR2 is FQGNSA in the germline V gene. CDR3 sequence reads: CASSSVSGRSGLEAFF. The CDR3 DNA reads as TGTGCCAGCAGCTCAGTCAGCGGACGGTCTGGCCTTGAAGCTTTCTTT. The whole variable domain, remainder taken from reference TRBV7-2 and TRBJ1-1, is GAGVSQSPSNKVTEKGKDVELRCDPISGHTALYWYRQSLGQGLEFLIYFQGNSAPDKSGLPSDRFSAERTGGSVSTLTIQRTQQEDSAVYLCASSSVSGRSGLEAFFGQGTRLTVV.

The chain couples TRBV6-5 to TRBJ1-1; unclear D gene. Germline CDR1 MNHEY, CDR2 SVGAGI. V was cut by 4 bases and J by 6 bases, with 15 bases left in between. The CDR3 runs 14 residues. This CDR3 reads CASSLPALAAEAFF. In DNA, the CDR3 is TGTGCCAGCAGTTTACCCGCCCTGGCGGCTGAAGCTTTCTTT.

The table lists this clonotype with a few counts. The J gene is TRBJ2-2, the V gene TRBV7-8; D is uncertain. This CDR3 is built from 14 residues. Trimming left V 5 bases short and J 4 bases short, with 11 bases between. From germline, CDR1 is SGHVS and CDR2 FQNEAQ. CDR3 nucleotides: TGTGCCAGCAGCCAATCTTCCATCACCGGGGAGCTGTTTTTT. Its translation is CASSQSSITGELFF.

The chain couples TRBV5-1 to TRBJ2-1; 12 nucleotides match TRBD2. Germline lookup yields CDR1 SGHRS and CDR2 YFSETQ. V lost 5 bases and J lost 7; bases outside the gene matches: 7. The CDR3 length is 15 residues. CDR3 protein: CASSASGRDTNEQFF. The CDR3 coding sequence is TGCGCCAGCAGTGCTAGCGGGAGGGACACGAATGAGCAGTTCTTC.

J is TRBJ1-1 and V is TRBV11-2; D remains ambiguous. This CDR3 has 15 residues. The germline V gene encodes CDR1 SGHAT and CDR2 FQNNGV. Trimming took off 3 bases at V and 4 bases at J, with 15 bases between the two ends. CDR3: CASSFSFGRGTEAFF. The CDR3 DNA reads as TGTGCCAGCAGCTTTAGTTTTGGACGAGGCACTGAAGCTTTCTTT.

The rearrangement joins TRBV7-2 to TRBJ1-2; D is ambiguous. This CDR3 is 15 amino acids long. V was pared by 5 bases and J by 8 bases, with 21 bases between. Germline CDR1 reads SGHTA; CDR2 reads FQGNSA. CDR3 amino acids: CASSLSLRTVSGYTF. Written as DNA, the CDR3 is TGTGCCAGCAGCCTTTCTCTACGGACGGTCTCGGGCTACACCTTC.